These 10 T cell receptor beta chains came from one sample sequenced in a study of cytotoxic CD8 clonotypes in ibrutinib-treated CLL. The method was immunoSEQ multiplex PCR; TCRdb's version includes in-frame clones alone and lacks a portion of them. The table includes 100,000 to 150,000 clones, roughly 88% detected once. Sequences were derived from PBMCs, sampled after 24 months of ibrutinib treatment. These receptor sequences come from a human donor with chronic lymphocytic leukemia.

This chain uses TRBV27 with TRBJ2-7; D remains unclear. From germline, CDR1 is MNHEY and CDR2 SMNVEV (reference sequence). V lost 5 bases to trimming and J lost 0 bases, with 11 bases between them. This CDR3 comprises 14 residues. The CDR3 reads CASSTLDGSYEQYF. The CDR3 nucleotides read TGTGCCAGCAGTACCCTCGACGGCTCCTACGAGCAGTACTTC.

This clone was picked up a small number of times. The chain carries TRBV11-2 and TRBJ2-3; 9 bases map to TRBD2. The CDR3 has 16 amino acids. Per the germline V gene, CDR1 is SGHAT and CDR2 is FQNNGV. V trimming: 3 bases; J trimming: 3 bases; junction bases outside the gene matches: 7. CDR3 protein: CASSFLASGATDTQYF. The CDR3 nucleotides read TGTGCCAGCAGCTTCTTGGCTAGCGGGGCGACAGATACGCAGTATTTT.

The rearrangement uses TRBV28 and TRBJ1-6; D possibly corresponds to TRBD1 (6 bases). V lost 7 bases and J 5 bases, leaving 15 bases between the germline ends. The CDR3 has 15 residues. Germline values: CDR1 MDHEN, CDR2 SYDVKM. The CDR3 here is CASIKQGFDNSPLHF. CDR3 DNA sequence: TGTGCCAGCATCAAACAGGGTTTCGATAATTCACCCCTCCACTTT. Supplemented by reference TRBV28 and TRBJ1-6, the full variable domain reads DVKVTQSSRYLVKRTGEKVFLECVQDMDHENMFWYRQDPGLGLRLIYFSYDVKMKEKGDIPEGYSVSREKKERFSLILESASTNQTSMYLCASIKQGFDNSPLHFGNGTRLTVT.

This clone was picked up one time. This sequence joins TRBV5-1 and TRBJ2-3; TRBD2 aligns across 11 bases. The V and J ends lost 5 bases and 5 bases, in that order; junction bases with no gene match: 4. Germline V CDR1 and CDR2: SGHRS, YFSETQ. This CDR3 region has 14 residues. The chain's CDR3 is CASRTSGVEDTQYF. The CDR3 DNA follows: TGCGCCAGCAGGACTAGCGGGGTGGAAGATACGCAGTATTTT.

The CDR3 DNA reads TGTGCCAGCTCACCCAGGGAGCGAAACTATGGCTACACCTTC. This translates into CASSPRERNYGYTF. V usage is TRBV18 and J usage is TRBJ1-2, with D perhaps matching TRBD1 (5 bases). The ends were cut back, 3 bases at V and 2 bases at J, with 10 bases in the middle. The germline V gene encodes CDR1 KGHSH and CDR2 LQKENI. This CDR3 region has 14 residues.

The chain carries TRBV28 and TRBJ2-2; D remains unclear. Trimming left V 3 bases short and J 4 bases short, with 3 bases between. The CDR3 has 12 amino acids. The germline V gene encodes CDR1 MDHEN and CDR2 SYDVKM. The CDR3 loop reads CASSLITGELFF. CDR3 bases: TGTGCCAGCAGTTTGATCACCGGGGAGCTGTTTTTT. The variable domain in full, completed from reference TRBV28 and TRBJ2-2, reads DVKVTQSSRYLVKRTGEKVFLECVQDMDHENMFWYRQDPGLGLRLIYFSYDVKMKEKGDIPEGYSVSREKKERFSLILESASTNQTSMYLCASSLITGELFFGEGSRLTVL.

The chain is built from TRBV5-1 and TRBJ2-3; 9 positions match TRBD2. The CDR3 is 16 residues long. Trimming at V came to 0 bases and at J to 0 bases, leaving 2 bases not matched to a gene. Germline CDR1 is SGHRS and CDR2 is YFSETQ. Here the CDR3 DNA reads TGCGCCAGCAGCTTGGGCGGGGGGGAAAGCACAGATACGCAGTATTTT. Its protein product is CASSLGGGESTDTQYF. Combining the CDR3 with reference TRBV5-1 and TRBJ2-3 gives the whole variable domain KAGVTQTPRYLIKTRGQQVTLSCSPISGHRSVSWYQQTPGQGLQFLFEYFSETQRNKGNFPGRFSGRQFSNSRSEMNVSTLELGDSALYLCASSLGGGESTDTQYFGPGTRLTVL.

This chain connects TRBV2 to TRBJ2-3; D is ambiguous. This CDR3 has 14 residues. V dropped 1 base and J dropped 0 bases, with 5 bases sitting between them. Germline V gene data show CDR1 as SNHLY and CDR2 as FYNNEI. The CDR3 nucleotides are TGTGCCAGCAGTGAAGTGTCTAGCACAGATACGCAGTATTTT. This encodes CASSEVSSTDTQYF.

The chain joins TRBV7-3 to TRBJ2-1, with TRBD2 matching over 9 bases. J was trimmed by 9 bases and V by 5 bases; bases with no gene match: 14. The germline CDR1 and CDR2 sequences are SGHTA and FQGTGA. The CDR3 has 16 residues. CDR3 in DNA: TGTGCCAGCAGCCCCTATGCGGGAGGGCCCGTTGGTGAGCAGTTCTTC. The encoded protein is CASSPYAGGPVGEQFF.

The chain couples TRBV10-3 to TRBJ1-1; D might be TRBD1 (6 bases). The CDR3 extends over 12 amino acids. CDR1 ENHRY and CDR2 SYGVKD come from the germline V gene. V was clipped by 3 bases and J by 5 bases, with 7 bases between them. CDR3 coding DNA: TGTGCCATCAGTGATAGGGGGACTGAAGCTTTCTTT. Protein: CAISDRGTEAFF.